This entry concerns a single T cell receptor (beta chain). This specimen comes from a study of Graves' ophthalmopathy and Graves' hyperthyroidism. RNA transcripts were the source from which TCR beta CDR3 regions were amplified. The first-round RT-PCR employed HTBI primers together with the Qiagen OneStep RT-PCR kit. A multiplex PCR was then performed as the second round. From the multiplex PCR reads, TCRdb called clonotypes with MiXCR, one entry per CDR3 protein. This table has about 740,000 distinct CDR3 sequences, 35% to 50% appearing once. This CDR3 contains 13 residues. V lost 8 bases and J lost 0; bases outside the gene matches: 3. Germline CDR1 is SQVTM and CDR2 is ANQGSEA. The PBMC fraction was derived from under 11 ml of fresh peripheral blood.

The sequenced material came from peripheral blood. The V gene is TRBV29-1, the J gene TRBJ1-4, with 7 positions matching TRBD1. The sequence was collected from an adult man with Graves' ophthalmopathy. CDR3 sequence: CSSGTATNEKLFF. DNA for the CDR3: TGCAGCTCCGGGACAGCAACTAATGAAAAACTGTTTTTT.